This T cell receptor beta chain was identified during a study of T cell responses to AZD1222 COVID-19 vaccine. General study findings and limits: Most donors were white British, females outnumbered males, and clonal diversity was possibly underestimated. Repertoire sampling was restricted to post-peak T cell response timepoints. Only five to seven individuals given AZD1222 were seropositive at baseline.

Timing groups of about 4 and about 12 weeks for second doses were pooled. This clone was seen once. Its antigen remains unknown. The CDR3 consists of 14 residues. The J segment lost 8 bases and the V segment lost 2 bases, leaving 8 bases of the junction unmatched. The germline gives CDR1 ENHRY, CDR2 SYGVKD. Here immunoSEQ multiplex PCR was the method, and the copy in TCRdb shows in-frame clones only, minus some. The table includes 180,000 or so clones, around 90% detected once. This rearrangement joins TRBV10-3 to TRBJ1-2; 7 bases fit TRBD1. The clonotype originates from an adult who received the AZD1222 COVID-19 vaccine. The specimen comprised peripheral blood, sampled 28 days after the second AZD1222 dose. The CDR3 loop is CAISEDVTGSGYTF. In DNA, the CDR3 is TGTGCCATCAGTGAGGATGTGACAGGGAGCGGCTACACCTTC.